This TCR beta chain is from a study of blood T cell repertoires in COVID-19. For the study at large: T cells, B-cell-depleted T cells, or PBMCs supplied cDNA or gDNA.

Using immunoSEQ multiplex PCR, the repertoire was profiled, and TCRdb retains in-frame clones only, with some absent. The sample lists around 250,000 clones; around 90% were seen once. V dropped 0 bases and J dropped 0 bases, with 11 bases sitting between them. The CDR3 spans 16 residues. The V gene's germline CDR1 is SNHLY and CDR2 FYNNEI. The sample consisted of peripheral blood. The rearrangement links TRBV2 to TRBJ1-2; maybe TRBD1 (6 bases). This sequence originates from a woman in her 70s with COVID-19, enrolled during active disease. The CDR3 DNA sequence: TGTGCCAGCAGTGAAGCTGGGACACTCCCTAACTATGGCTACACCTTC. Its protein is CASSEAGTLPNYGYTF. Full variable domain (remainder filled in from reference TRBV2 and TRBJ1-2): EPEVTQTPSHQVTQMGQEVILRCVPISNHLYFYWYRQILGQKVEFLVSFYNNEISEKSEIFDDQFSVERPDGSNFTLKIRSTKLEDSAMYFCASSEAGTLPNYGYTFGSGTRLTVV.